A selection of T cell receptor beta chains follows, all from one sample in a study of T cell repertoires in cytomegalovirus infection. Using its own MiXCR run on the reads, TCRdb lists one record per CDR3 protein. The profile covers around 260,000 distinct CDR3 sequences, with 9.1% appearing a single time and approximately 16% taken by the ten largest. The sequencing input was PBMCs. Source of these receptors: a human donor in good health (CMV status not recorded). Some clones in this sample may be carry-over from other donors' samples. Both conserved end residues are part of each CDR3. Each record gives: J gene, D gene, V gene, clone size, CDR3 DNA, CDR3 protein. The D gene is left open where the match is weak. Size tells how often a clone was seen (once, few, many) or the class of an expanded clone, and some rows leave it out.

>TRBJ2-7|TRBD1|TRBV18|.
TGTGCCAGCTCTCTTCGACCGGTCGGGACAGCCTACGAGCAGTACTTC
CASSLRPVGTAYEQYF
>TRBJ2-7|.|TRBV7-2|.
TGTGCCAGCAGCTTAGGGCCCAGCATATACGAGCAGTACTTC
CASSLGPSIYEQYF
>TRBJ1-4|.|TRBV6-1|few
TGTGCCAGCAGTGAAGATGGGGCTGCGGATGAAAAACTGTTTTTT
CASSEDGAADEKLFF
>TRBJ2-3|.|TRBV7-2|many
TGTGCCAGCAGCTTAGTCCCCAGGGCGGGAGATACGCAGTATTTT
CASSLVPRAGDTQYF
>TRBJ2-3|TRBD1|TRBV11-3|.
TGTGCCCCGTGGCCCCGACAGGGGACGACAGATACGCAGTATTTT
CAPWPRQGTTDTQYF
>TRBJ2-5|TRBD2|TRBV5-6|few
TGTGCCAGCAGCTTTGTTGTGGGACTAGCGGGAGGCAGGGAGACCCAGTACTTC
CASSFVVGLAGGRETQYF
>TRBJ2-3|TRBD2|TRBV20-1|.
TGCAGTGCTAGAAGAAGCGGGGGGGCAGATACGCAGTATTTT
CSARRSGGADTQYF
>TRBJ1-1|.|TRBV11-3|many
TGTGCCAGCAGCTTTCGCATCACAGGGAAGAACACTGAAGCTTTCTTT
CASSFRITGKNTEAFF
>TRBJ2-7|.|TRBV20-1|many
TGCAGTGCCCGGCTAAAGTGGCAGGGTAGCTCCTACGAGCAGTACTTC
CSARLKWQGSSYEQYF
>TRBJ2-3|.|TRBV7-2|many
TGTGCCAGCAGCTCAAGACCGCCCTGGGGTACGCAGTATTTT
CASSSRPPWGTQYF
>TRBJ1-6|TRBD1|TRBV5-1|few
TGCGCCAGCAACCAGGGACAGGGAAATTCACCCCTCCACTTT
CASNQGQGNSPLHF
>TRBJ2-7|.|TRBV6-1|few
TGTGCCAGCGGAATAGACGGCCTCTACGAGCAGTACTTC
CASGIDGLYEQYF
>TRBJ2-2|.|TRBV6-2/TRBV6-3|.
TGTGCCAGCAGCTTTGGGATGATCCGGGAACCCGGGGAGCTGTTTTTT
CASSFGMIREPGELFF
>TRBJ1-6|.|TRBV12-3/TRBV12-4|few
TGTGCCAGCAGCCCGGGGCAGAGAAATTCACCCCTCCACTTT
CASSPGQRNSPLHF
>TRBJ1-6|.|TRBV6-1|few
TGTGCCAGCAGTTGGGGTCGGGGGGATAATTCACCCCTCCACTTT
CASSWGRGDNSPLHF
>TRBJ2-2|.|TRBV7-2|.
TGTGCCAGCAGCTTAGATTGGGGGAGTGGGGAGCTGTTTTTT
CASSLDWGSGELFF
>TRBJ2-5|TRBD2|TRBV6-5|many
TGTGCCAGCAGCTACCGAATAGCGGGAGGCGGGCAGACCCAGTACTTC
CASSYRIAGGGQTQYF
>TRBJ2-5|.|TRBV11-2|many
TGTGCCAGCAGCCGAAGGACCGGGGGCAAAGAGACCCAGTACTTC
CASSRRTGGKETQYF
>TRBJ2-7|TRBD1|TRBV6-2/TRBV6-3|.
TGTGCCAGCAAGGGACAGGGCTTCTACGAGCAGTACTTC
CASKGQGFYEQYF
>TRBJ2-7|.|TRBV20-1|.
TGCAGTGCTAGAGATCGTGGCCAAAGGGGCGAGCAGTACTTC
CSARDRGQRGEQYF
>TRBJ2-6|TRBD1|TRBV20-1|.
TGCAGTGCTTTTACCGGGACAGGGGATGGGGCCAACGTCCTGACTTTC
CSAFTGTGDGANVLTF
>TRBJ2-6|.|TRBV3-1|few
TGTGCCAGCAGCCGGTTACAGGGTTATGGGGCCAACGTCCTGACTTTC
CASSRLQGYGANVLTF
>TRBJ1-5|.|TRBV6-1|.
TGTGCCAGCGGGAACTCGGGTGGGAGCAATCAGCCCCAGCATTTT
CASGNSGGSNQPQHF
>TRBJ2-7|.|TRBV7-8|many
TGTGCCAGCAGCTTAGTAGTAAGCTACGAGCAGTACTTC
CASSLVVSYEQYF
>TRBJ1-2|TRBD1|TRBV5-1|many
TGCGCCAGCAGCTTGGCCACGGGGACAGGGGGCTATGGCTACACCTTC
CASSLATGTGGYGYTF
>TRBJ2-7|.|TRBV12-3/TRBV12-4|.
TGTGCCAGCAGTTTAGACCCCCCCTACGAGCAGTACTTC
CASSLDPPYEQYF